Detailed here is one T cell receptor beta chain. Antigen unknown. The sample originates from a study of synovial regulatory T cells in juvenile arthritis. The study's findings and limits: Inflammation-associated Treg cells in blood had less TCR diversity than the remaining blood Treg cells. Largely private between patients, iaTreg TCR repertoires showed partial overlap with synovial Teff and blood CPL repertoires. iaTreg cells shared more CDR3 sequences with synovial Tregs than other blood Tregs did.

CDR3 length equals 13 residues. No DNA appears here. Per germline, CDR1 MDHEN and CDR2 SYDVKM. The method was immunoSEQ multiplex PCR; TCRdb's version includes in-frame clones alone and lacks a portion of them. The sample has more than 9,500 clones. The gene calls are TRBV28 and TRBJ1-5; absent DNA, TCRdb's TRBD1 call cannot be checked. The source material was Treg cells from blood. Indicated subset: remaining (HLA-DR-negative) circulating blood Treg cells. The sequence was collected from a donor aged 2-35 years with juvenile idiopathic arthritis. The CDR3 spells CASSSHSAQPQHF. The complete variable domain, with remaining parts taken from reference TRBV28 and TRBJ1-5, reads DVKVTQSSRYLVKRTGEKVFLECVQDMDHENMFWYRQDPGLGLRLIYFSYDVKMKEKGDIPEGYSVSREKKERFSLILESASTNQTSMYLCASSSHSAQPQHFGDGTRLSIL.